This T cell receptor beta chain was identified in a study of tissue T cells after allogeneic stem cell transplantation. The wider study: Patients with graft-versus-host disease had grafts: four unmodified, three CD34-selected and T-cell-depleted.

A single count supports this clone. This table comes from immunoSEQ multiplex PCR, and its TCRdb copy is limited to in-frame clones, with some not included. The data show 25,000 to 35,000 clones, less than 90% seen once. CDR1 is MDHEN and CDR2 is SYDVKM in the germline V gene. V was pared by 4 bases and J by 4 bases, with 7 bases of the junction left unmatched. This CDR3 is built from 14 residues. Sequencing was performed on blood, taken before transplantation. The clonotype comes from a woman aged 18 to 55 who later had graft-versus-host disease after an allogeneic stem cell transplant. The chain links TRBV28 to TRBJ2-7; 7 nucleotides agree with TRBD1. Here the CDR3 DNA reads TGTGCCAGCAGTTACAGGGGAGCGGTGTACGAGCAGTACTTC. It specifies CASSYRGAVYEQYF.